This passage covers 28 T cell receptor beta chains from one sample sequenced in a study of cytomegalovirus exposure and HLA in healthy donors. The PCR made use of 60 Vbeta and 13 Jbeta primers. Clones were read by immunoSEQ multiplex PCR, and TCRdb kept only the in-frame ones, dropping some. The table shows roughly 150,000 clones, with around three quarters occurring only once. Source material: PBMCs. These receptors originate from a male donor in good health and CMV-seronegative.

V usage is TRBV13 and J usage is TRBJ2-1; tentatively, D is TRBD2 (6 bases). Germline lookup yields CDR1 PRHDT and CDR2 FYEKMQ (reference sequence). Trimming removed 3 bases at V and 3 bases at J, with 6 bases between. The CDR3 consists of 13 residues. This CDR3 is CASSFSGYNEQFF. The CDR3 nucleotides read TGTGCCAGCAGCTTTAGCGGCTACAATGAGCAGTTCTTC.

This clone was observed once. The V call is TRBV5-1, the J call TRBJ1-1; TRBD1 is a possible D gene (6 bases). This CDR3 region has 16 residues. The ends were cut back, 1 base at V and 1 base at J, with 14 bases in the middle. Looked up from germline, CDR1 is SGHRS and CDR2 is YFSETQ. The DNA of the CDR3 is TGCGCCAGCAGCTTGCAGGGGCGATTTCCGAACACTGAAGCTTTCTTT. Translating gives CASSLQGRFPNTEAFF.

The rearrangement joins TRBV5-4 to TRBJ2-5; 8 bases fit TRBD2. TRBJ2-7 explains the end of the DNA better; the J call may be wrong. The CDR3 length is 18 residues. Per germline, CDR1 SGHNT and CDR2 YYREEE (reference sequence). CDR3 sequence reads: CASSLGGGRSSPRDEQYF. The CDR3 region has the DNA TGTGCCAGCAGCCTCGGCGGGGGGCGGTCCAGCCCGCGGGACGAGCAGTACTTC.

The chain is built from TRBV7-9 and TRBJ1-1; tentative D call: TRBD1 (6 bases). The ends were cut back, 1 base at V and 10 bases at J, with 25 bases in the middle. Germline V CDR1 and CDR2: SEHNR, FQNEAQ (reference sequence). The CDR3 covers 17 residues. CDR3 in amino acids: CASSLDRNYRVGSRAFF. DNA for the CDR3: TGTGCCAGCAGCTTAGATAGGAACTACAGGGTGGGGTCGAGAGCTTTCTTT.

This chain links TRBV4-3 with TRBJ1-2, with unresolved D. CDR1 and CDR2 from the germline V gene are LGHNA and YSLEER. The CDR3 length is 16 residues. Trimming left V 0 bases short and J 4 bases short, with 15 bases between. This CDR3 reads CASSQEGLLPGYGYTF. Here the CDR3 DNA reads TGCGCCAGCAGCCAAGAAGGACTCCTGCCGGGCTATGGCTACACCTTC.

For the CDR3, the DNA is TGTGCCATCAGTACAGGGCCCTACGAGCAGTACTTC. This translates into CAISTGPYEQYF. The chain carries TRBV10-3 and TRBJ2-7, with D perhaps matching TRBD1 (6 bases). Between the trimmed V and J ends, which lost 5 bases and 2 bases, there was a span of 7 bases. The CDR3 runs to 12 residues. CDR1 and CDR2 (germline): ENHRY, SYGVKD.

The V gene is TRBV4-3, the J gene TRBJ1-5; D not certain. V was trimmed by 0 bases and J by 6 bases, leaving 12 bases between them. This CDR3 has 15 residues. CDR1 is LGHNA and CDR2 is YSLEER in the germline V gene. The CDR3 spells CASSQDRGPIQPQHF. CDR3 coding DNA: TGCGCCAGCAGCCAAGATCGAGGTCCCATTCAGCCCCAGCATTTT.

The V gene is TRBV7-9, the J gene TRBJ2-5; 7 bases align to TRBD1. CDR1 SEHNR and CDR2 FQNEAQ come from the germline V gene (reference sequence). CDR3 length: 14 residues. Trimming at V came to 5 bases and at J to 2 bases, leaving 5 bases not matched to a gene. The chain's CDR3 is CASSPPGQQETQYF. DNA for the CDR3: TGTGCCAGCAGCCCCCCGGGACAGCAAGAGACCCAGTACTTC.

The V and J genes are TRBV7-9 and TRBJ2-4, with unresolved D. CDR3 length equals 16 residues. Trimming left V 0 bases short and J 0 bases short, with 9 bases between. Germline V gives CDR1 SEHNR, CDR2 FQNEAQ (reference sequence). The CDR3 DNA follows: TGTGCCAGCAGCTTAGCGAGCACCTTAGCCAAAAACATTCAGTACTTC. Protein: CASSLASTLAKNIQYF.

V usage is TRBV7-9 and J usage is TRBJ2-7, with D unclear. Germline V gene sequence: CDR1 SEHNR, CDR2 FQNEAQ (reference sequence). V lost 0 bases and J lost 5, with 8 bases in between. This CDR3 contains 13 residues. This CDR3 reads CASSLALENEQYF. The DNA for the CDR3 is TGTGCCAGCAGCTTAGCCTTGGAGAACGAGCAGTACTTC.

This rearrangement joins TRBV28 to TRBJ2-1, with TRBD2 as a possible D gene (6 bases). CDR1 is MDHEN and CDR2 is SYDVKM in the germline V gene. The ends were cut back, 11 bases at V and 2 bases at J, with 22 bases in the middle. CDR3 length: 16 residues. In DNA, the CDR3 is TGTGCCTGCACTAACGTAGCTGGAGGGGCCTACAATGAGCAGTTCTTC. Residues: CACTNVAGGAYNEQFF.

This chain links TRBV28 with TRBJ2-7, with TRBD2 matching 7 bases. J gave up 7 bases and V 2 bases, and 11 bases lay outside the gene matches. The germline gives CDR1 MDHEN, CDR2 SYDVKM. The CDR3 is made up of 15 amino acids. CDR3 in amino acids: CASSLPASGRGEQYF. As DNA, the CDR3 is TGTGCCAGCAGTTTACCCGCTAGCGGACGAGGGGAGCAGTACTTC.

This CDR3 is CASLREVGPGANVLTF. For the CDR3, the DNA is TGTGCCAGCTTGAGGGAGGTTGGTCCTGGGGCCAACGTCCTGACTTTC. This sequence joins TRBV2 and TRBJ2-6, with D tentatively TRBD2 (6 bases). The CDR3 runs to 16 residues. Trimming cost V 8 bases and J 2 bases, with 16 bases left between them. Germline assignment: CDR1 SNHLY and CDR2 FYNNEI.

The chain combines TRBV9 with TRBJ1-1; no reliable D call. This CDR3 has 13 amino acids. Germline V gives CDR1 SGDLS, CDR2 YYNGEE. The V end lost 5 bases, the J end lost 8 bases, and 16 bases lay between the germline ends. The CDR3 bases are TGTGCCAGCAGACAAGTAGGCGGGATGGAAGCTTTCTTT. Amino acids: CASRQVGGMEAFF.

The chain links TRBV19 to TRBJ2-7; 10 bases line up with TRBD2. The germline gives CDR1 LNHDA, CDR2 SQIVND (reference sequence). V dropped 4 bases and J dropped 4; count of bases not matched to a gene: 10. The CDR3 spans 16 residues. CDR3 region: CASSRHTSGDFYEQYF. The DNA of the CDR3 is TGTGCCAGTAGTAGACACACTAGCGGGGATTTTTACGAGCAGTACTTC.

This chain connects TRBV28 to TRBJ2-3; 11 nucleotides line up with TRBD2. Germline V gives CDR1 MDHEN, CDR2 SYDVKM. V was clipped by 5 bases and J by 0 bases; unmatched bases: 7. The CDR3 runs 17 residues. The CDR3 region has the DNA TGTGCCAGCAGTCCCGGGACTAGCGGACCTAGCACAGATACGCAGTATTTT. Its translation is CASSPGTSGPSTDTQYF.

The CDR3 DNA reads TGTGCCAGCAGACTGGGACATCCCACCGGGGAGCTGTTTTTT. It codes for CASRLGHPTGELFF. This chain joins TRBV27 and TRBJ2-2, with a weak D call TRBD1 (6 bases). V dropped 6 bases and J dropped 4 bases, with 12 bases sitting between them. CDR1 and CDR2 (germline): MNHEY, SMNVEV (reference sequence). This CDR3 contains 14 residues.

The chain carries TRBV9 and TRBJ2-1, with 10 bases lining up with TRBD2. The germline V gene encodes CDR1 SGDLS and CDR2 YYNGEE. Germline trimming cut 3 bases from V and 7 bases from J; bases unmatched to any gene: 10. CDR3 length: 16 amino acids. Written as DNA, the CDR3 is TGTGCCAGCAGCGCAACTTTAGCGGGGGGCCGGAATGAGCAGTTCTTC. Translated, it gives CASSATLAGGRNEQFF.

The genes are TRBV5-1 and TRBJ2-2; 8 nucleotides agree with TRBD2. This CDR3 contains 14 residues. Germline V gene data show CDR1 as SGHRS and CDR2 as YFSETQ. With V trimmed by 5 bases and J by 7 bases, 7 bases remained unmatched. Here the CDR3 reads CASSSSGGGGELFF. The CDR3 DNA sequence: TGCGCCAGCAGTTCAAGCGGGGGTGGCGGGGAGCTGTTTTTT.

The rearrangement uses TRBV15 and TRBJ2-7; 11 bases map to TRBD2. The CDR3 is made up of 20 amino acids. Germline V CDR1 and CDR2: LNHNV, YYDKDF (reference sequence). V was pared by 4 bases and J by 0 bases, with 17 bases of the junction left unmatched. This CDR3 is CATSNRLAGLAGGRSYEQYF. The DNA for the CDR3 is TGTGCCACCAGCAATCGACTTGCCGGGCTAGCGGGAGGCCGCTCCTACGAGCAGTACTTC.

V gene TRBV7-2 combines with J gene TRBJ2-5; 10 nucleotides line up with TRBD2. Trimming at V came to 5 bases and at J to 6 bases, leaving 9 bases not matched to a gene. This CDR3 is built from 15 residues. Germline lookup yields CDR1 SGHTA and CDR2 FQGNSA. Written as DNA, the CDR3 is TGTGCCAGCAGCGGATCTAGCGGGAGAAGCCAGACCCAGTACTTC. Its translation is CASSGSSGRSQTQYF.

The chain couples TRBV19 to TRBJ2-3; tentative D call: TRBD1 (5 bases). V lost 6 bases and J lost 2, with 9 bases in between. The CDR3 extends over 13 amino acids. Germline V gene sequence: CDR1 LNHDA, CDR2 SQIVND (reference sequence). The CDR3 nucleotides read TGTGCCAGTAGGGACACATACACAGATACGCAGTATTTT. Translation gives CASRDTYTDTQYF.

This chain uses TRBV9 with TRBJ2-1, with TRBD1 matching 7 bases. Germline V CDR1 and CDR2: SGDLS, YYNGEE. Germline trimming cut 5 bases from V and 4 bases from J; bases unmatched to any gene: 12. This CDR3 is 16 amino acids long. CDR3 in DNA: TGTGCCAGCAGTCCGACTCCGGGACAGATATACAATGAGCAGTTCTTC. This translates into CASSPTPGQIYNEQFF.

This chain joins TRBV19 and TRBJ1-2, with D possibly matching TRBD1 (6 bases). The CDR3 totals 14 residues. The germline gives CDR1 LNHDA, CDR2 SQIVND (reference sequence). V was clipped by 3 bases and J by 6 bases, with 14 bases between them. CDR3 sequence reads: CASSITGLGNGYTF. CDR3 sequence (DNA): TGTGCCAGTAGTATTACAGGGCTGGGGAATGGCTACACCTTC.

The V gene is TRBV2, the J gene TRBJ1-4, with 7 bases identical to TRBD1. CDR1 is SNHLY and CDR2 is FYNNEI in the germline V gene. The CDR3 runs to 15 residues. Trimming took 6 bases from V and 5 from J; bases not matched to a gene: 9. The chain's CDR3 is CASRATGTENEKLFF. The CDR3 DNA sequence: TGTGCCAGCAGGGCAACCGGGACAGAGAATGAAAAACTGTTTTTT.

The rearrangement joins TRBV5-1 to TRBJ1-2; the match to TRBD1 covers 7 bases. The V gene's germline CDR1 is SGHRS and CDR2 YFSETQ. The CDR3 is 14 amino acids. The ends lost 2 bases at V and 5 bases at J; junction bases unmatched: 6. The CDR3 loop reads CASSFQGVKYGYTF. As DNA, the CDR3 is TGCGCCAGCAGCTTTCAGGGGGTAAAATATGGCTACACCTTC.

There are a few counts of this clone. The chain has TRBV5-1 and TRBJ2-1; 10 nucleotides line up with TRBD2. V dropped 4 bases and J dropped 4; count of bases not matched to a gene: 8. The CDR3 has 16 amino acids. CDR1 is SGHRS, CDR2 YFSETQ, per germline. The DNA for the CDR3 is TGCGCCAGCAGCGAGGAACCTAGCGGGGGTTACAATGAGCAGTTCTTC. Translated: CASSEEPSGGYNEQFF.

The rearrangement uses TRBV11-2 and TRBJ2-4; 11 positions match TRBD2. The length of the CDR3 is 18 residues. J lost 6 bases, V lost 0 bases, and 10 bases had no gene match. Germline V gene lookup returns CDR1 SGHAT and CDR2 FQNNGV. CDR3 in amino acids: CASSLDEGTSGRRNIQYF. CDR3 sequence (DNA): TGTGCCAGCAGCTTAGATGAAGGAACTAGCGGGAGAAGAAACATTCAGTACTTC.